These T cell receptor beta chains were read from a single sample in a study of cytomegalovirus exposure and HLA in healthy donors. Method: immunoSEQ multiplex PCR; TCRdb's copy keeps in-frame clones and lacks some. Among about 130,000 clones listed, less than 85% were seen once. Sequences were obtained from PBMCs. All receptors come from a man between 25 and 39 years old in good health and CMV-seronegative. Each CDR3 is given with its conserved first and last residue. The order of the fields is J gene, clone size, V gene, D gene, CDR3 DNA, CDR3 protein. A D gene is named only where the DNA matches it firmly. A row's size may be missing; if present it is once, few, many or a size class.

TRBJ1-1 | NA | TRBV30 | NA | TGTGCCTCCGGATTGGACATGAACACTGAAGCTTTCTTT | CASGLDMNTEAFF
TRBJ1-4 | NA | TRBV7-2 | NA | TGTGCCAGCAGCTCAACAGGGACTAATGAAAAACTGTTTTTT | CASSSTGTNEKLFF
TRBJ2-3 | NA | TRBV5-1 | TRBD2 | TGCGCCAGCAGCATGGGACTAGCGGGAGTTACAGATACGCAGTATTTT | CASSMGLAGVTDTQYF
TRBJ1-2 | NA | TRBV27 | NA | TGTGCCAGCAGTTTATCGGGCAGCTTTAACTATGGCTACACCTTC | CASSLSGSFNYGYTF
TRBJ2-1 | NA | TRBV27 | TRBD2 | TGTGCCAGCAGACTAGCGGCGAGCTCCTACAATGAGCAGTTCTTC | CASRLAASSYNEQFF
TRBJ2-7 | NA | TRBV9 | TRBD2 | TGTGCCAGCAGCGTAGCTACTAGCGGTTACGAGCAGTACTTC | CASSVATSGYEQYF
TRBJ1-1 | NA | TRBV2 | NA | TGTGCCAGCTGGAGAGCGGGGGAGAACACTGAAGCTTTCTTT | CASWRAGENTEAFF
TRBJ2-7 | NA | TRBV10-3 | TRBD1 | TGTGCCATCAAGCAGGGGGCGTACGAGCAGTACTTC | CAIKQGAYEQYF
TRBJ2-7 | NA | TRBV10-3 | TRBD2 | TGTGCCATCAGTGTCCCCCAGGGGACTAGCGGGAGGGCCTACGAGCAGTACTTC | CAISVPQGTSGRAYEQYF
TRBJ2-7 | NA | TRBV28 | TRBD1 | TGTGCCAGCAGTCCCTGGGACAGCTACGAGCAGTACTTC | CASSPWDSYEQYF
TRBJ2-7 | NA | TRBV5-6 | TRBD2 | TGTGCCAGCAGCTTGAACAGCTGGGCGGGAGGGCCCAACGAGCAGTACTTC | CASSLNSWAGGPNEQYF
TRBJ2-1 | NA | TRBV28 | TRBD1 | TGTGCCAGCAGTTACAGGGGTAGGGTGAATGAGCAGTTCTTC | CASSYRGRVNEQFF
TRBJ2-2 | NA | TRBV7-2 | NA | TGTGCCAGCAGCTTCCCCTCGTACACCGGGGAGCTGTTTTTT | CASSFPSYTGELFF
TRBJ1-2 | NA | TRBV7-8 | NA | TGTGCCAGCAGCTTAGAGGGGCAAATCGTCTATGGCTACACCTTC | CASSLEGQIVYGYTF
TRBJ1-3 | NA | TRBV19 | NA | TGTGCCAGTAGTATAGGTGACGGGGACTCTGGAAACACCATATATTTT | CASSIGDGDSGNTIYF
TRBJ2-3 | NA | TRBV7-9 | NA | TGTGCCAGCAGCTTAGTAGCAGCTAGCACAGATACGCAGTATTTT | CASSLVAASTDTQYF
TRBJ1-2 | NA | TRBV5-6 | NA | TGTGCCAGCAGCTTGGCGGGAAAAGTCTTAGGCTACACCTTC | CASSLAGKVLGYTF
TRBJ1-2 | NA | TRBV30 | TRBD1 | TGTGCCTGGAGTCCTCAGGCCGGGACAGGGGCTGGCTACACCTTC | CAWSPQAGTGAGYTF
TRBJ2-3 | NA | TRBV15 | NA | TGTGCCACCAGCAGAGATAAACTGAGGACGGGGTTTACAGATACGCAGTATTTT | CATSRDKLRTGFTDTQYF
TRBJ2-7 | NA | TRBV5-1 | TRBD2 | TGCGCCAGCAGCTTGGGACCGGGACTAGCCCTCGAAGAGCAGTACTTC | CASSLGPGLALEEQYF
TRBJ2-1 | NA | TRBV5-8 | TRBD2 | TGTGCCAGCACCTCCCACGGAGGTAGCGGGATATGGACTGAGCAGTTCTTC | CASTSHGGSGIWTEQFF
TRBJ2-5 | NA | TRBV10-2 | TRBD2 | TGCGCCAGCAGCGGACCTAAAGGGACTAGTATTCGTGAGCAGTACTTC | CASSGPKGTSIREQYF
TRBJ2-1 | NA | TRBV28 | TRBD2 | TGTGCCAGCAGTCTGTTAGCGGGAGGTGAGCAGTTCTTC | CASSLLAGGEQFF
TRBJ2-2 | once | TRBV9 | TRBD2 | TGTGCCAGCAGCTCCACCACGGGAGGACAAGGGCTGTTTTTT | CASSSTTGGQGLFF
TRBJ1-5 | few | TRBV18 | NA | TGTGCCAGCTCACCACAAGAGTACAATCAGCCCCAGCATTTT | CASSPQEYNQPQHF
TRBJ1-4 | NA | TRBV7-6 | NA | TGTGCCAGCAGCCTCCGCGGGACCCCCGAAGGTGAAAAACTGTTTTTT | CASSLRGTPEGEKLFF
TRBJ2-5 | NA | TRBV6-5 | TRBD2 | TGTGCCAGCAGACTGACTAGCGGGTCGACGACCCAGTACTTC | CASRLTSGSTTQYF
TRBJ1-1 | NA | TRBV30 | NA | TGTGCCTGGAGTGGTGGGCCGAACACTGAAGCTTTCTTT | CAWSGGPNTEAFF
TRBJ1-1 | NA | TRBV29-1 | NA | TGCAGCGTTTTAATGAACACTGAAGCTTTCTTT | CSVLMNTEAFF
TRBJ1-5 | NA | TRBV30 | NA | TGTGCCTGGAGTGTATCGGGTCAGCCCCAGCATTTT | CAWSVSGQPQHF
TRBJ2-7 | NA | TRBV7-9 | NA | TGTGCCGGTGGGACTGTAGTCTACGAGCAGTACTTC | CAGGTVVYEQYF
TRBJ2-1 | NA | TRBV15 | NA | TGTGCCACCAATAATCCGTCCCCTTACAATGAGCAGTTCTTC | CATNNPSPYNEQFF
TRBJ1-1 | NA | TRBV27 | NA | TGTGCCAGCAGTTTCCAGGGGCCCACTGAAGCTTTCTTT | CASSFQGPTEAFF
TRBJ1-2 | NA | TRBV9 | TRBD1 | TGTGCCAGCAGCGCATCACAGGGGACATACTATGGCTACACCTTC | CASSASQGTYYGYTF
TRBJ2-1 | NA | TRBV27 | NA | TGTGCCAGCAGTTTAAGCCTTCACAATGAGCAGTTCTTC | CASSLSLHNEQFF
TRBJ2-1 | NA | TRBV29-1 | TRBD2 | TGCAGCCTCGGGACTAGCGGGAGTGGTAATGAGCAGTTCTTC | CSLGTSGSGNEQFF
TRBJ1-3 | NA | TRBV7-6 | TRBD1 | TGTGCCAGCAGCTTAACAGGGGGCGACTTGAGCTCTGGAAACACCATATATTTT | CASSLTGGDLSSGNTIYF
TRBJ1-1 | NA | TRBV5-1 | NA | TGCGCCAGCAGCTTGGAACCGGGTTTGAACACTGAAGCTTTCTTT | CASSLEPGLNTEAFF
TRBJ2-2 | NA | TRBV11-2 | NA | TGTGCCAGCAGCCAATGGCTCCGGGCGAACACCGGGGAGCTGTTTTTT | CASSQWLRANTGELFF
TRBJ2-1 | NA | TRBV5-1 | NA | TGCGCCAGCAGCTTGGAGAGTGGTCACTCCTACAATGAGCAGTTCTTC | CASSLESGHSYNEQFF
TRBJ2-2 | once | TRBV6-5 | NA | TGTGCCAGCAGTTACACAAGGACTGCGAACACCGGGGAGCTGTTTTTT | CASSYTRTANTGELFF
TRBJ1-1 | NA | TRBV2 | NA | TGTGCCAGCGGGGGGGTGGTCACTGAAGCTTTCTTT | CASGGVVTEAFF
TRBJ2-3 | NA | TRBV5-6 | TRBD2 | TGTGCCAGCAGCCCCCGGGTCCCGCGGGAGGGAATAGATACGCAGTATTTT | CASSPRVPREGIDTQYF
TRBJ2-7 | NA | TRBV28 | TRBD2 | TGTGCCAGCGTCAGACTAGCGGAGCGCTACGAGCAGTACTTC | CASVRLAERYEQYF
TRBJ2-7 | NA | TRBV27 | TRBD1 | TGTGCCAGCAGTTTATCGGCAGGGGGCATTGCCTACGAGCAGTACTTC | CASSLSAGGIAYEQYF
TRBJ2-6 | NA | TRBV6-5 | NA | TGTGCCAGCAGTTACTCACGGTCTGGGGCCAACGTCCTGACTTTC | CASSYSRSGANVLTF
TRBJ1-4 | NA | TRBV28 | TRBD1 | TGTGCCAGCAGTTCGCCCCGGGACAGGGGGCCGACTAATGAAAAACTGTTTTTT | CASSSPRDRGPTNEKLFF
TRBJ2-7 | few | TRBV7-3 | TRBD2 | TGTGCCAGCAGCCTACTAGCGGGAGGGCCCGAGCAGTACTTC | CASSLLAGGPEQYF
TRBJ1-1 | NA | TRBV4-1 | NA | TGCACCAGCAGCCAAGAAAAGCAAATGAACACTGAAGCTTTCTTT | CTSSQEKQMNTEAFF
TRBJ2-3 | NA | TRBV10-3 | NA | TGTGCCATCAGAAGCGGGGATACGCAGTATTTT | CAIRSGDTQYF
TRBJ1-1 | few | TRBV5-6 | NA | TGTGCCAGCAGCATACTCAAGACAGGAAGAGCTTTCTTT | CASSILKTGRAFF
TRBJ1-1 | NA | TRBV4-2 | NA | TGTGCCAGCAGCCAATTGGACAGTTTAAACACTGAAGCTTTCTTT | CASSQLDSLNTEAFF
TRBJ1-1 | NA | TRBV2 | TRBD1 | TGTGCCAGCAGTCCATGGACAGGGGGAGAGGAGGCTTTCTTT | CASSPWTGGEEAFF
TRBJ1-4 | NA | TRBV5-1 | TRBD1 | TGCGCCAGCAGCTTAGGGACAGGGTTAAATGAAAAACTGTTTTTT | CASSLGTGLNEKLFF
TRBJ1-2 | NA | TRBV2 | TRBD1 | TGTGCCAGCAGAGCTACAGGGGATTCGGCTGGCTACACCTTC | CASRATGDSAGYTF
TRBJ2-7 | NA | TRBV28 | NA | TGTGCCAGCAGGAAACGGGGATCCTACGAGCAGTACTTC | CASRKRGSYEQYF